The rows below give T cell receptor beta chains drawn from one sample of a study of T cell repertoires in cytomegalovirus infection. TCRdb analysed the reads with MiXCR anew, one entry per CDR3 protein. The repertoire consists of approximately 250,000 distinct CDR3 sequences, with around 6.2% occurring once and the leading ten covering around 6.9%. The specimen sequenced was PBMCs. All receptors come from a human donor in good health (CMV status not recorded). Some clones in this sample may be carry-over from other donors' samples. The conserved cysteine and the conserved F or W are not part of the CDR3 here. Fields, in order: clone size, J gene, V gene, CDR3 protein. For some rows the clone size is stated as once, few or many, or as a class when expanded; others skip it.

clone size: many
J gene: TRBJ1-1
V gene: TRBV7-2
CDR3 protein: ASRLGEAF

clone size: many
J gene: TRBJ2-1
V gene: TRBV7-8
CDR3 protein: ASSPYLAEFNEQF

clone size: many
J gene: TRBJ1-4
V gene: TRBV7-2
CDR3 protein: ASSRSGGFQEKLF

clone size: many
J gene: TRBJ2-7
V gene: TRBV11-2
CDR3 protein: ASSLYEQY

clone size: few
J gene: TRBJ2-3
V gene: TRBV9
CDR3 protein: ASSVVWASGTTDTQY

clone size: many
J gene: TRBJ1-1
V gene: TRBV29-1
CDR3 protein: SVLGAANMNTEAF

clone size: few
J gene: TRBJ1-3
V gene: TRBV14
CDR3 protein: ASSQAVIGHWSSGNTIY

clone size: many
J gene: TRBJ2-3
V gene: TRBV7-2
CDR3 protein: ASLASWGRGDTQY

clone size: many
J gene: TRBJ2-3
V gene: TRBV7-2
CDR3 protein: ASSRDANTQY

clone size: many
J gene: TRBJ2-3
V gene: TRBV29-1
CDR3 protein: SVTGTGPSDTQY

clone size: many
J gene: TRBJ1-5
V gene: TRBV7-2
CDR3 protein: ASIFITDRSNQPQH

clone size: many
J gene: TRBJ2-1
V gene: TRBV5-8
CDR3 protein: ASSLDRGANEQF

clone size: .
J gene: TRBJ1-3
V gene: TRBV14
CDR3 protein: ASSHWPVGPGNTIY

clone size: many
J gene: TRBJ1-1
V gene: TRBV7-2
CDR3 protein: ASSLNAGMELNTEAF

clone size: many
J gene: TRBJ2-5
V gene: TRBV7-2
CDR3 protein: ASRLGGRETQY

clone size: many
J gene: TRBJ2-2
V gene: TRBV5-1
CDR3 protein: ASSLGTGVTGELF

clone size: many
J gene: TRBJ2-3
V gene: TRBV7-2
CDR3 protein: ASSLRRWRADTQY

clone size: many
J gene: TRBJ1-2
V gene: TRBV28
CDR3 protein: ASSLSFRELGYT

clone size: .
J gene: TRBJ1-5
V gene: TRBV29-1
CDR3 protein: SVRGMDNQPQH

clone size: many
J gene: TRBJ2-7
V gene: TRBV11-2
CDR3 protein: ASSLDGLAGLYEQY

clone size: many
J gene: TRBJ1-5
V gene: TRBV7-2
CDR3 protein: ASSFGQDQPQH

clone size: .
J gene: TRBJ1-1
V gene: TRBV7-3
CDR3 protein: ASSSDRYAAEAF

clone size: .
J gene: TRBJ2-1
V gene: TRBV11-2
CDR3 protein: ASSRLAGGQYNEQF

clone size: .
J gene: TRBJ1-5
V gene: TRBV5-6
CDR3 protein: ASSVNRDQPQH

clone size: many
J gene: TRBJ1-2
V gene: TRBV19
CDR3 protein: ASSPAGSAIGYT

clone size: .
J gene: TRBJ2-1
V gene: TRBV29-1
CDR3 protein: SVVGLATPNEQF

clone size: many
J gene: TRBJ1-1
V gene: TRBV19
CDR3 protein: ASLGQMNTEAF

clone size: many
J gene: TRBJ1-5
V gene: TRBV23-1
CDR3 protein: ASSQWKQGTFQPQH

clone size: many
J gene: TRBJ2-5
V gene: TRBV29-1
CDR3 protein: SPSGGGETQY

clone size: many
J gene: TRBJ1-6
V gene: TRBV7-9
CDR3 protein: ASSLERGARNSPLH

clone size: few
J gene: TRBJ2-3
V gene: TRBV29-1
CDR3 protein: SVDGGTSGGTDTQY

clone size: many
J gene: TRBJ2-3
V gene: TRBV20-1
CDR3 protein: SASPLAGGQSSTDTQY

clone size: many
J gene: TRBJ2-7
V gene: TRBV25-1
CDR3 protein: ASSGQGQHEQY